Listed here are 5 T cell receptor beta chains from one sample, sequenced in a study of shared T cell receptors in the human thymus. Only in-frame clones appear in the TCRdb table, and some are missing; sequencing was by immunoSEQ multiplex PCR. The table shows hundreds of thousands of clones, with 80% to 90% occurring only once. This sample was also put to use in a study of human thymus T cells.

The sequenced sample consisted of thymocytes. The receptors derive from a girl less than two years old with a congenital heart defect.

The V and J genes are TRBV7-2 and TRBJ2-3; D gene unclear. Germline V gives CDR1 SGHTA, CDR2 FQGNSA. V lost 7 bases and J lost 2, with 19 bases in between. The CDR3 has 16 amino acids. CDR3: CASKSSQTRNTDTQYF. The DNA of the CDR3 is TGTGCCAGCAAGAGTTCGCAGACTCGAAACACAGATACGCAGTATTTT.

Only one count was recorded for this clone. This chain links TRBV5-6 with TRBJ2-1; 8 nucleotides match TRBD2. Germline CDR1 SGHDT, CDR2 YYEEEE. Trimming removed 1 base from V and 3 bases from J; junction bases left unmatched: 6. The length of the CDR3 is 16 residues. Written as DNA, the CDR3 is TGTGCCAGCAGCTTGCGGCTAGCGGGTATCTACAATGAGCAGTTCTTC. Amino acids: CASSLRLAGIYNEQFF.

The V call is TRBV11-2, the J call TRBJ1-1; a possible D gene is TRBD1 (6 bases). The germline V and J ends were trimmed by 5 bases and 5 bases, with 15 bases remaining between them. From germline, CDR1 is SGHAT and CDR2 FQNNGV. The CDR3 has 14 residues. In DNA, the CDR3 is TGTGCCAGCAGCCCGGTGAGGGGGTGGACTGAAGCTTTCTTT. Translated, it gives CASSPVRGWTEAFF.

This clone came up a few times. The gene calls are TRBV29-1 and TRBJ1-1; tentatively, D is TRBD1 (6 bases). CDR1 is SQVTM, CDR2 ANQGSEA, per germline. V was pared by 1 base and J by 1 base, with 16 bases between. The CDR3 is 16 residues long. The CDR3 sequence: CSVEAPGTPGNTEAFF. The CDR3 nucleotides are TGCAGCGTTGAAGCGCCCGGGACACCTGGGAACACTGAAGCTTTCTTT.

The chain employs TRBV29-1 and TRBJ2-4; possible D gene TRBD1, 5 bases. V was shortened by 6 bases and J by 11 bases, with 23 bases between the two germline ends. Germline CDR1 reads SQVTM; CDR2 reads ANQGSEA. The CDR3 has 14 amino acids. CDR3 residues: CSVWGPDEAPVQYF. For the CDR3, the DNA is TGCAGCGTGTGGGGCCCCGACGAAGCTCCCGTTCAGTACTTC. The complete variable domain, with remaining parts taken from reference TRBV29-1 and TRBJ2-4, reads SAVISQKPSRDICQRGTSLTIQCQVDSQVTMMFWYRQQPGQSLTLIATANQGSEATYESGFVIDKFPISRPNLTFSTLTVSNMSPEDSSIYLCSVWGPDEAPVQYFGAGTRLSVL.